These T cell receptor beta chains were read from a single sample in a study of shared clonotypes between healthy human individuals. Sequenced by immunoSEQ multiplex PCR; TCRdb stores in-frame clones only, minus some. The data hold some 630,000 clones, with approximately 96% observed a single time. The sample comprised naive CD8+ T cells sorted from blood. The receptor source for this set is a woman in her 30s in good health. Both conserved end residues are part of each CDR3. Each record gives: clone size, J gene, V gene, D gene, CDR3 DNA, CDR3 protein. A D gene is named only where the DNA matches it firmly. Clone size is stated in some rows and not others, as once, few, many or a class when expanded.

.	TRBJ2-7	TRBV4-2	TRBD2	TGTGCCAGCAGCCAAGAGATTACTAGCGGGTGGTTGGGCGAGCAGTACTTC	CASSQEITSGWLGEQYF
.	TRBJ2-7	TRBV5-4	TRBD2	TGTGCCAGCAGCTTGGAGAGAGCGGGAGGATATCAGTACTTC	CASSLERAGGYQYF
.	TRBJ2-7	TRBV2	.	TGTGCCAGCAGATCAGGGGACTACGAGCAGTACTTC	CASRSGDYEQYF
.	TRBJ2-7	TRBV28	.	TGTGCCAGCACACATGCAGGGGGGGGGAACGAGCAGTACTTC	CASTHAGGGNEQYF
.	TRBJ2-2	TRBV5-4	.	TGTGCCAGCAGCTTGAACGGCGCGAACACCGGGGAGCTGTTTTTT	CASSLNGANTGELFF
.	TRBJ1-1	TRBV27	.	TGTGCCAGCAGTCCCGGAACAGCGAACACTGAAGCTTTCTTT	CASSPGTANTEAFF
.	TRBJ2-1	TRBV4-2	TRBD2	TGTGCCAGCAGCCCGATAGCGGGATCCACCGGGAATGAGCAGTTCTTC	CASSPIAGSTGNEQFF
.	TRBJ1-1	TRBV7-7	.	TGTGCCAGCAGCTTAGGACAGAACACTGAAGCTTTCTTT	CASSLGQNTEAFF
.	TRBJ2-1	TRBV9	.	TGTGCCAGCAGCGTAGCTGGAGGGTACGAGCAGTTCTTC	CASSVAGGYEQFF
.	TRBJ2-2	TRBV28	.	TGTGCCAGCATGGAGGCCTCGAACACCGGGGAGCTGTTTTTT	CASMEASNTGELFF
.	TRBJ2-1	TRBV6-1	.	TGTGCCAGCAGTGAAAGTGTGGGTAACTCCTACAATGAGCAGTTCTTC	CASSESVGNSYNEQFF
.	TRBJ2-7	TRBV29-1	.	TGCAGCGTTGTGTATGGCGGACAAAATTCCTACGAGCAGTACTTC	CSVVYGGQNSYEQYF
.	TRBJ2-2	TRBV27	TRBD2	TGTGCCAGCAGAGCGGGAGGGGCCGGGGAGCTGTTTTTT	CASRAGGAGELFF
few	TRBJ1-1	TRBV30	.	TGTGCCTGGAGTTTCGAGGGGGAGGAAGCTTTCTTT	CAWSFEGEEAFF
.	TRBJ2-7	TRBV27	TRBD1	TGTGCCAGCAGAAGGGGACAGGGCTACGAGCAGTACTTC	CASRRGQGYEQYF
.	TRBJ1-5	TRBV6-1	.	TGTGCCAGCAGTGATTGGAGTCATAGCAATCAGCCCCAGCATTTT	CASSDWSHSNQPQHF
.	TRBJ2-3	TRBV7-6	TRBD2	TGTGCCAGCAGCCGGACTAGCGGGAGTGTGGATACGCAGTATTTT	CASSRTSGSVDTQYF
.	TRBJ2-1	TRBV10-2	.	TGCGCCAGCATGTATGTATTTGGGCGTTATAGCGAGCAGTTCTTC	CASMYVFGRYSEQFF